The entry below gives a single TCR beta chain sequence along with its context. Other DNA variants within this sample encode the same CDR3. The data were taken from a study of shared clonotypes between healthy human individuals. Produced via immunoSEQ multiplex PCR; TCRdb's table is partial and in-frame only. Of about 2.4 million clones detected, 90% to 95% appear once; the ten largest clones hold roughly 0.13%. CDR3 size: 14 residues. Per the germline V gene, CDR1 is SGHRS and CDR2 is YFSETQ. The V and J ends lost 0 bases and 4 bases respectively, with 10 bases between them. Sequenced sample: naive CD4+ T cells sorted from blood. Subset meaning: CD45RA+ positively selected. This clonotype was sampled from a man aged 18 to 29 in good health. The V call is TRBV5-1, the J call TRBJ1-1, with D perhaps TRBD1 (6 bases). The CDR3 DNA reads as TGCGCCAGCAGCTTGGAAGGGGGACCCACTGAAGCTTTCTTT. It encodes CASSLEGGPTEAFF. Together with reference TRBV5-1 and TRBJ1-1, the CDR3 gives the full variable domain: KAGVTQTPRYLIKTRGQQVTLSCSPISGHRSVSWYQQTPGQGLQFLFEYFSETQRNKGNFPGRFSGRQFSNSRSEMNVSTLELGDSALYLCASSLEGGPTEAFFGQGTRLTVV.